This T cell receptor beta chain came from a study of blood T cell repertoires in COVID-19. Germline CDR1 reads SQVTM; CDR2 reads ANQGSEA. The CDR3 runs 13 residues. With V trimmed by 3 bases and J by 5 bases, 4 bases remained unmatched. Which cohort a participant joined came from the clinical history participants gave. Original data processing: The assay estimated nucleated cells by amplifying reference gene primers. The method was immunoSEQ multiplex PCR; TCRdb's version includes in-frame clones alone and lacks a portion of them. D and trimming come from the DNA, and the V and J calls and clone size come from that table. The data show about 250,000 clones, with about 88% seen just once and more than 6.5% held by the top ten.

Sequencing was carried out using PBMCs or T cells enriched from blood (not recorded which). This clonotype was obtained from a woman aged 45-65 years who had been exposed to COVID-19. The chain carries TRBV29-1 and TRBJ1-1; 9 nucleotides match TRBD1. The CDR3 reads CSVEDRGGTEAFF. DNA of the CDR3: TGCAGCGTTGAGGACAGGGGTGGAACTGAAGCTTTCTTT. Variable domain in full (rest from reference TRBV29-1 and TRBJ1-1): SAVISQKPSRDICQRGTSLTIQCQVDSQVTMMFWYRQQPGQSLTLIATANQGSEATYESGFVIDKFPISRPNLTFSTLTVSNMSPEDSSIYLCSVEDRGGTEAFFGQGTRLTVV.